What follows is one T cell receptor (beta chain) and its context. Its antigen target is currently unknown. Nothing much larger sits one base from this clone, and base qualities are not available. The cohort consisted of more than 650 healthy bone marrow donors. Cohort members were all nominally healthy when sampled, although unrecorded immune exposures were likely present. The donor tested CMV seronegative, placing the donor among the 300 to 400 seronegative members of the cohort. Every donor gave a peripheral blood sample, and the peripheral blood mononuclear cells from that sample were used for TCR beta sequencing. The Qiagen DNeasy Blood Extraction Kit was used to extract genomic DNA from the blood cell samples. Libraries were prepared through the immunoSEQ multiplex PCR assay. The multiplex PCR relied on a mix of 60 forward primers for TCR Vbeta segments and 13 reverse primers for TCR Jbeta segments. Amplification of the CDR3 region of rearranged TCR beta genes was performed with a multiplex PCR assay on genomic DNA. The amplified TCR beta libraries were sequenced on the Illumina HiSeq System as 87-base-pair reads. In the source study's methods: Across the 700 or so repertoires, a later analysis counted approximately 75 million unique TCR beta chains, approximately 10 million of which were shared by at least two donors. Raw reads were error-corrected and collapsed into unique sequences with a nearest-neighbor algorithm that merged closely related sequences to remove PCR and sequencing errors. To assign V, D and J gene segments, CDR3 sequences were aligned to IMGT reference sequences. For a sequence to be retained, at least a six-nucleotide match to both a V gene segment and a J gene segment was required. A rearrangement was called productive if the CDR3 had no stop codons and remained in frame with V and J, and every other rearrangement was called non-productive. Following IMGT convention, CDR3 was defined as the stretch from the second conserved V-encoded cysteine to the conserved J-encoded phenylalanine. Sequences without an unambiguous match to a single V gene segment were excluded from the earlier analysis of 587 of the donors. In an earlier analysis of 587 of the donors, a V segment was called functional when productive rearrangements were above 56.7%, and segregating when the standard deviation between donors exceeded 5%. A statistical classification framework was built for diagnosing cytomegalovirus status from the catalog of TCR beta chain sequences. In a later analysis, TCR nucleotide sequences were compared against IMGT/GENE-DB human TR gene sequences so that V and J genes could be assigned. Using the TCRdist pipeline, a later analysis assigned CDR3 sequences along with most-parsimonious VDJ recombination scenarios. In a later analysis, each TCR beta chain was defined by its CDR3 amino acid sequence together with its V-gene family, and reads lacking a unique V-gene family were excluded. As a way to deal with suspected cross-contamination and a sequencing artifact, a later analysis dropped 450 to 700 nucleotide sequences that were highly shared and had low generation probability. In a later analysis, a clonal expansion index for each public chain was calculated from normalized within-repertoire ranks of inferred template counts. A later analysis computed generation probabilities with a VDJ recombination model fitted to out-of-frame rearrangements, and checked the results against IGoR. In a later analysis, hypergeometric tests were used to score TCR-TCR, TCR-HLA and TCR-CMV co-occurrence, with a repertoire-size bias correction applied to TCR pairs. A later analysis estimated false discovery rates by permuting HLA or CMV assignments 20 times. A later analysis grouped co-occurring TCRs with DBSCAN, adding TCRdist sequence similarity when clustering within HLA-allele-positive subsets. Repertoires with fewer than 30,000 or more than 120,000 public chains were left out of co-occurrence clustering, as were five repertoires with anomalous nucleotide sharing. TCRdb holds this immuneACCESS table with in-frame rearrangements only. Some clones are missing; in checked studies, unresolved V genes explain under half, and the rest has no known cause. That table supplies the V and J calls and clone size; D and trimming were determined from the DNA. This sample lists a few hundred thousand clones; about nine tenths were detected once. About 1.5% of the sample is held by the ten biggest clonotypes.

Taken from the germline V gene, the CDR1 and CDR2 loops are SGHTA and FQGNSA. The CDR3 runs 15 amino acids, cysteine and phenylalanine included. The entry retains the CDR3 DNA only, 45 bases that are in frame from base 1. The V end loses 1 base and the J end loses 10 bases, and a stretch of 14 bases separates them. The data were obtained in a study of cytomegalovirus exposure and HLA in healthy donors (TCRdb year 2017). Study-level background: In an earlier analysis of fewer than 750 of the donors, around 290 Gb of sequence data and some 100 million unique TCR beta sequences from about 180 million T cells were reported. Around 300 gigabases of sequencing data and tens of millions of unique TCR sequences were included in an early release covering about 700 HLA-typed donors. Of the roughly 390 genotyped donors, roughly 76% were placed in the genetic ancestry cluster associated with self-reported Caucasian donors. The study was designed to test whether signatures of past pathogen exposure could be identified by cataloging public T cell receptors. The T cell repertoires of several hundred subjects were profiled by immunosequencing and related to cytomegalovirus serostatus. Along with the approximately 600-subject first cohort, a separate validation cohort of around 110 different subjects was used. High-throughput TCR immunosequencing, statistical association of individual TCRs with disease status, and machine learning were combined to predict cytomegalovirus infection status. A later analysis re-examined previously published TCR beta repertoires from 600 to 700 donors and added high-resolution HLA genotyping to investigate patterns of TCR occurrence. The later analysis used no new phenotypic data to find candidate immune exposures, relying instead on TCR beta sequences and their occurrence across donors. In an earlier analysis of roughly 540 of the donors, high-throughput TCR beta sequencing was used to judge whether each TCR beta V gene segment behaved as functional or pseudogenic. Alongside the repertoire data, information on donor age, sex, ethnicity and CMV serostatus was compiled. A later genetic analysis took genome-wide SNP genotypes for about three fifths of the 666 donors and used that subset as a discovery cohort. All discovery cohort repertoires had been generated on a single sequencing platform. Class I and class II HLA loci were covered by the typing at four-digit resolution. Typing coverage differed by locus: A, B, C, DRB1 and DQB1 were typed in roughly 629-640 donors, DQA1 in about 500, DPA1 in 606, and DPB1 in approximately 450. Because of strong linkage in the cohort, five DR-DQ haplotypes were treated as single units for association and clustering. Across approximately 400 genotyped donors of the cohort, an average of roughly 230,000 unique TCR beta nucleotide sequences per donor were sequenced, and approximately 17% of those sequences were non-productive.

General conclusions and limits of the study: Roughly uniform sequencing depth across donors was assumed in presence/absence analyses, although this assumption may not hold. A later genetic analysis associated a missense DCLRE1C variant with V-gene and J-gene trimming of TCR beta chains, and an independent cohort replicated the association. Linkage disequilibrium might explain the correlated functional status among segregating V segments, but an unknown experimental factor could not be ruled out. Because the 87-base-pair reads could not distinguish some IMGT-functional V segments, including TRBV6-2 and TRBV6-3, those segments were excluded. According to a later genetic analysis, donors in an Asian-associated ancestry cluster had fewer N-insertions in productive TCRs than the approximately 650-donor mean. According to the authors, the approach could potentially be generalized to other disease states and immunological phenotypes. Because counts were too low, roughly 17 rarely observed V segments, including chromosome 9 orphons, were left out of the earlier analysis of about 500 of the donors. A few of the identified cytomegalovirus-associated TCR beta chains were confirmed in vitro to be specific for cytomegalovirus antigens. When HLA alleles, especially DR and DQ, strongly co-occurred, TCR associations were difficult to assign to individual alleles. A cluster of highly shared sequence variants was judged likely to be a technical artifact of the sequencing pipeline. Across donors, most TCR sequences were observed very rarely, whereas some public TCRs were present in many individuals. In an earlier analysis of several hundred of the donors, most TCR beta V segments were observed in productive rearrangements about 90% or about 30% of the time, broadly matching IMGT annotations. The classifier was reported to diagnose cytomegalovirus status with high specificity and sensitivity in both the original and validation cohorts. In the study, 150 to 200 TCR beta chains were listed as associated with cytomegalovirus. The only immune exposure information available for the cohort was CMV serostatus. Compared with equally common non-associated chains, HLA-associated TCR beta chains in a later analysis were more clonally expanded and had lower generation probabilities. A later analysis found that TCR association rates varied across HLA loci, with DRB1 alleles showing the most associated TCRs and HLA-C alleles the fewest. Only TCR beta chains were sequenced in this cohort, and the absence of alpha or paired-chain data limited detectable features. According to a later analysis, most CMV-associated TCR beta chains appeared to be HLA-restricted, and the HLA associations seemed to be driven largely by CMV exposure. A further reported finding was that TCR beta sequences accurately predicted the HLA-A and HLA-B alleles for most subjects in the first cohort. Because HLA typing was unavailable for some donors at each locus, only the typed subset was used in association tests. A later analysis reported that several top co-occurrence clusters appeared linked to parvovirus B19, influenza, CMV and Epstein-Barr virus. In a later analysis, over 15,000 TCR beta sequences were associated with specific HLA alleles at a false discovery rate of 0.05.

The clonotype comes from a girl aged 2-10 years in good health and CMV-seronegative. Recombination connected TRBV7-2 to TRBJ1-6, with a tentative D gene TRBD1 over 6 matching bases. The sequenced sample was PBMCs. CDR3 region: CASSLGQGSISPLHF. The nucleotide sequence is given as TGTGCCAGCAGCTTAGGGCAGGGGTCTATCTCACCCCTCCACTTT.